This T cell receptor beta chain emerged from a study of T cells after yellow fever vaccination. Study background: Libraries from low-cell-number fractions were prepared with the SMART-Seq v4 Ultra Low Input RNA kit. Study-level results: Only a minor proportion of clonotypes was detected across both CD4 and CD8 compartments. The secondary response showed a weaker magnitude and a faster peak, day 5 versus 15. Most clones from primary vaccination were detected again post-booster (approximately 97% CD4, 88% CD8).

After removal of 5 bases from V and 6 bases from J, the junction contained 9 bases not matched to a gene. Per germline, CDR1 SGHTA and CDR2 FQGNSA. The CDR3 runs 16 residues. TCRdb re-called the 5' RACE reads with MiXCR, one entry per CDR3 protein. The sample lists a few hundred thousand distinct CDR3 sequences, 18% seen once, with roughly a sixth in the top ten. In the case of this clonotype: Antigen specificity is unknown.

This chain joins TRBV7-2 and TRBJ2-5; TRBD2 matches 13 bases. This receptor was identified in a man aged 18 to 35 who received the YFV17D yellow fever vaccine. Sequencing was performed on PBMCs, taken before the yellow fever booster vaccination. The CDR3 sequence is CASSDTSGGVSKTQYF. CDR3 in DNA: TGTGCCAGCAGCGATACTAGCGGGGGGGTTTCAAAGACCCAGTACTTC. Supplemented by reference TRBV7-2 and TRBJ2-5, the full variable domain reads GAGVSQSPSNKVTEKGKDVELRCDPISGHTALYWYRQSLGQGLEFLIYFQGNSAPDKSGLPSDRFSAERTGGSVSTLTIQRTQQEDSAVYLCASSDTSGGVSKTQYFGPGTRLLVL.